The rows below give T cell receptor beta chains drawn from one sample of a study of technical replicates of blood from several donors. Only in-frame clones appear in the TCRdb table, and some are missing; sequencing was by immunoSEQ multiplex PCR. The data show more than 65,000 clones, 95% to 98% seen once. The sequencing input was T cells isolated from PBMCs. All receptors come from a human donor in good health. Both conserved end residues are part of each CDR3. The D gene is left open where the match is weak.

v_gene: TRBV27; len: 16; d_gene: .; j_gene: TRBJ1-1; CDR3aa: CASRKLGTPLNTEAFF; CDR3nt: TGTGCCAGCAGAAAGCTTGGGACACCTTTGAACACTGAAGCTTTCTTT
v_gene: TRBV7-7; len: 15; d_gene: TRBD1; j_gene: TRBJ2-5; CDR3aa: CASSFMGTDQETQYF; CDR3nt: TGTGCCAGCAGCTTTATGGGGACAGATCAAGAGACCCAGTACTTC
v_gene: TRBV12-5; len: 15; d_gene: TRBD2; j_gene: TRBJ2-2; CDR3aa: CASGRTSGSTGELFF; CDR3nt: TGTGCTAGTGGCCGGACTAGCGGGAGCACCGGGGAGCTGTTTTTT
v_gene: TRBV29-1; len: 13; d_gene: .; j_gene: TRBJ1-1; CDR3aa: CSAFSAGPTEAFF; CDR3nt: TGCAGCGCTTTCTCGGCGGGCCCTACTGAAGCTTTCTTT
v_gene: TRBV6-1; len: 13; d_gene: .; j_gene: TRBJ1-1; CDR3aa: CASSETGKAEAFF; CDR3nt: TGTGCCAGCAGTGAGACCGGGAAGGCTGAAGCTTTCTTT
v_gene: TRBV30; len: 10; d_gene: .; j_gene: TRBJ2-7; CDR3aa: CAWSEREQYF; CDR3nt: TGTGCCTGGAGTGAGAGGGAGCAGTACTTC
v_gene: TRBV2; len: 14; d_gene: .; j_gene: TRBJ2-3; CDR3aa: CAPGRGGFGDTQYF; CDR3nt: TGTGCTCCCGGCAGGGGCGGTTTCGGAGATACGCAGTATTTT
v_gene: TRBV5-6; len: 14; d_gene: .; j_gene: TRBJ1-2; CDR3aa: CASRRETGNYGYTF; CDR3nt: TGTGCCAGCAGGAGAGAAACAGGGAACTATGGCTACACCTTC
v_gene: TRBV28; len: 13; d_gene: .; j_gene: TRBJ1-1; CDR3aa: CASSLSGFREAFF; CDR3nt: TGTGCCAGCAGTTTATCGGGGTTCAGAGAAGCTTTCTTT
v_gene: TRBV6-6; len: 10; d_gene: TRBD1; j_gene: TRBJ1-1; CDR3aa: CASSHRGAFF; CDR3nt: TGTGCCAGCAGCCACAGGGGAGCTTTCTTT
v_gene: TRBV9; len: 13; d_gene: TRBD1; j_gene: TRBJ2-3; CDR3aa: CASSLSGRDREDF; CDR3nt: TGTGCCAGCAGCCTCTCCGGACGGGACAGGGAAGATTTT
v_gene: TRBV12-5; len: 11; d_gene: .; j_gene: TRBJ1-1; CDR3aa: CASAVGGEAFF; CDR3nt: TGTGCTAGTGCCGTGGGGGGTGAAGCTTTCTTT